These T cell receptor beta chains were read from a single sample in a study of blood T cell repertoires in COVID-19. Produced via immunoSEQ multiplex PCR; TCRdb's table is partial and in-frame only. Altogether approximately 300,000 clones are present, around 87% being singletons, with the ten largest covering 1%. Sequencing was performed on peripheral blood. The receptors shown here come from a man aged 45-60 years with active or convalescent COVID-19. The CDR3 runs from the conserved cysteine through the conserved F or W.

v_call	j_call	cdr3_aa
TRBV7-9	TRBJ1-1	CASSLEGFEAFF
TRBV9	TRBJ1-3	CASSFTAAGSGNTIYF
TRBV3-1/TRBV3-2	TRBJ2-2	CASSRGGETGELFF
TRBV28	TRBJ2-5	CASSSQAQETQYF
TRBV7-9	TRBJ2-2	CASSLITSGRRDNTGELFF
TRBV2	TRBJ1-1	CASSLTGGGNTEAFF
TRBV19	TRBJ2-3	CASNLAGSDTQYF
TRBV14	TRBJ2-2	CASSIRSAGELFF
TRBV5-1	TRBJ1-1	CASSGSGSVNTEAFF
TRBV13	TRBJ2-2	CASSSLQNGELFF
TRBV2	TRBJ2-4	CASIPAGGLGNIQYF